This TCR beta chain was captured by sequencing in a study of response to subunit inactivated influenza vaccine. Whole-study findings and limits: The authors put forward the suggestion that each seasonal influenza vaccination may bring in only a limited number of new T cells.

V shed 0 bases, J shed 4 bases, and the junction held 10 bases outside the gene matches. The CDR3 runs to 16 residues. From germline, CDR1 is DFQATT and CDR2 SNEGSKA (reference sequence). TCRdb independently ran MiXCR on the RT-PCR reads; one entry per CDR3 protein. Of about half a million distinct CDR3 sequences in the sample, 25% were seen once. Comment on this clonotype: Its antigen is still unknown.

Source: CD4+ T cells sorted from PBMCs, taken less than 6 days after vaccination. The TCR originated in a man between 50 and 59 years old who received an inactivated influenza vaccine. The rearrangement links TRBV20-1 to TRBJ2-3; 7 nucleotides match TRBD1. CDR3 nucleotide sequence: TGCAGTGCTAGAGATAGAAGTAGGGGGCGTCCAGATACGCAGTATTTT. Its translation: CSARDRSRGRPDTQYF.